This note documents a single T cell receptor beta chain sequence. What it binds is not known. The second PCR ran roughly 6 to 12 cycles with a sample-barcoded 5' primer and J-beta primers. Every sample returned 3 million or more CDR3-containing paired-end reads. MiXCR, applied by TCRdb to the 5' RACE reads, yields one record per CDR3 protein. The profile covers some 690,000 distinct CDR3 sequences, with around a fifth appearing a single time and roughly 22% taken by the ten largest. The data were taken from a study of blood T cells in healthy people across ages. Study-wide results and caveats: TCR beta diversity correlated strongly with naive T cell percentage. PBMC samples, being unsorted, prevented any conclusive comparison of naive and antigen-experienced cells.

Samples each had at least 5.5 micrograms of total RNA extracted. V was pared by 0 bases and J by 3 bases, with 9 bases between. From germline, CDR1 is SEHNR and CDR2 FQNEAQ (reference sequence). There are 15 residues in the CDR3. The specimen sequenced was blood. The TCR comes from a man in his 70s in good health. The rearrangement links TRBV7-9 to TRBJ1-3; D call uncertain. This chain's CDR3 is CASSLANYGGNTIYF. For the CDR3, the DNA is TGTGCCAGCAGCTTAGCGAATTACGGTGGAAACACCATATATTTT.